A selection of T cell receptor beta chains follows, all from one sample in a study of blood T cell repertoires in COVID-19. Assay: immunoSEQ multiplex PCR; the TCRdb copy retains only in-frame clones and omits some. This sample has under 200,000 clones, with about nine tenths found just once. The sequenced sample consisted of peripheral blood. The receptors were sampled from a man aged 45-65 years with acute or convalescent COVID-19. Both conserved end residues are part of each CDR3. D genes are given only for firm matches. Clone size is stated in some rows and not others, as once, few, many or a class when expanded.

d_gene: -
v_gene: TRBV4-1
j_gene: TRBJ1-5
abundance: -
CDR3aa: CASSQEWEGQPQHF
CDR3nt: TGCGCCAGCAGCCAAGAATGGGAGGGTCAGCCCCAGCATTTT

d_gene: TRBD2
v_gene: TRBV7-8
j_gene: TRBJ2-5
abundance: -
CDR3aa: CASSSRVGLEGETQYF
CDR3nt: TGTGCCAGCAGTTCACGGGTGGGACTAGAGGGTGAGACCCAGTACTTC

d_gene: TRBD1
v_gene: TRBV20-1
j_gene: TRBJ1-5
abundance: -
CDR3aa: CSASGGTAVDQPQHF
CDR3nt: TGCAGTGCTAGTGGTGGGACAGCGGTCGATCAGCCCCAGCATTTT

d_gene: TRBD2
v_gene: TRBV6-6
j_gene: TRBJ2-7
abundance: -
CDR3aa: CASSSAASGRGEQYF
CDR3nt: TGTGCCAGCAGTTCCGCGGCTAGCGGGAGAGGCGAGCAGTACTTC

d_gene: TRBD1
v_gene: TRBV11-2
j_gene: TRBJ1-4
abundance: -
CDR3aa: CASSPGQGIREKLFF
CDR3nt: TGTGCCAGCAGTCCTGGACAGGGCATCAGAGAAAAACTGTTTTTT

d_gene: TRBD1
v_gene: TRBV19
j_gene: TRBJ2-3
abundance: -
CDR3aa: CASSGAGTGHTQYF
CDR3nt: TGTGCCAGTAGCGGCGCCGGGACAGGGCATACGCAGTATTTT

d_gene: -
v_gene: TRBV4-3
j_gene: TRBJ1-2
abundance: -
CDR3aa: CASSQEFSQTGGWYGYTF
CDR3nt: TGCGCCAGCAGCCAAGAATTTTCACAGACAGGTGGTTGGTATGGCTACACCTTC

d_gene: TRBD1
v_gene: TRBV18
j_gene: TRBJ2-1
abundance: -
CDR3aa: CASSVQGGFWNEQFF
CDR3nt: TGTGCCAGCTCAGTACAGGGGGGTTTTTGGAATGAGCAGTTCTTC

d_gene: TRBD2
v_gene: TRBV14
j_gene: TRBJ2-5
abundance: -
CDR3aa: CASSQSFGRQETQYF
CDR3nt: TGTGCCAGCAGCCAATCGTTCGGGAGGCAAGAGACCCAGTACTTC

d_gene: TRBD1
v_gene: TRBV2
j_gene: TRBJ1-3
abundance: -
CDR3aa: CASRTGYGNTIYF
CDR3nt: TGTGCCAGCAGGACAGGGTATGGAAACACCATATATTTT

d_gene: TRBD1
v_gene: TRBV4-1
j_gene: TRBJ2-7
abundance: -
CDR3aa: CASSQGTGGTYEQYF
CDR3nt: TGCGCCAGCAGCCAAGGGACAGGGGGGACTTACGAGCAGTACTTC

d_gene: -
v_gene: TRBV3-1/TRBV3-2
j_gene: TRBJ1-2
abundance: once
CDR3aa: CASSSSGANYGYTF
CDR3nt: TGTGCCAGCAGTTCGTCAGGGGCTAACTATGGCTACACCTTC

d_gene: -
v_gene: TRBV28
j_gene: TRBJ1-6
abundance: -
CDR3aa: CASRGGRISSYNSPLHF
CDR3nt: TGTGCCAGCAGAGGGGGACGGATCAGCTCCTATAATTCACCCCTCCACTTT

d_gene: TRBD2
v_gene: TRBV25-1
j_gene: TRBJ2-1
abundance: -
CDR3aa: CASSDAGGRDEQFF
CDR3nt: TGTGCCAGCAGTGATGCGGGAGGGCGGGATGAGCAGTTCTTC

d_gene: -
v_gene: TRBV3-1/TRBV3-2
j_gene: TRBJ2-2
abundance: once
CDR3aa: CASSQFQNTGELFF
CDR3nt: TGTGCCAGCAGCCAATTTCAGAACACCGGGGAGCTGTTTTTT

d_gene: -
v_gene: TRBV2
j_gene: TRBJ1-1
abundance: -
CDR3aa: CASSILARGGGEAFF
CDR3nt: TGTGCCAGTTCCATTCTCGCCCGGGGAGGGGGTGAAGCTTTCTTT

d_gene: -
v_gene: TRBV10-3
j_gene: TRBJ1-5
abundance: -
CDR3aa: CAISDPYDQPQHF
CDR3nt: TGTGCCATCAGTGATCCGTATGATCAGCCCCAGCATTTT

d_gene: TRBD2
v_gene: TRBV7-8
j_gene: TRBJ2-7
abundance: -
CDR3aa: CASRLAGGYEQYF
CDR3nt: TGTGCCAGCAGACTAGCGGGAGGTTACGAGCAGTACTTC

d_gene: -
v_gene: TRBV6-4
j_gene: TRBJ2-1
abundance: -
CDR3aa: CASSENMVTPPEQFF
CDR3nt: TGTGCCAGCAGTGAGAATATGGTTACTCCCCCCGAGCAGTTCTTC

d_gene: TRBD2
v_gene: TRBV5-4
j_gene: TRBJ2-7
abundance: few
CDR3aa: CASSRTSGPYEQYF
CDR3nt: TGTGCCAGCTCGAGGACTAGCGGACCCTACGAGCAGTACTTC

d_gene: -
v_gene: TRBV19
j_gene: TRBJ2-1
abundance: -
CDR3aa: CASSTAGRNNEQFF
CDR3nt: TGTGCCAGTAGTACGGCGGGGCGGAACAATGAGCAGTTCTTC

d_gene: -
v_gene: TRBV20-1
j_gene: TRBJ1-5
abundance: -
CDR3aa: CSASAGVSNQPQHF
CDR3nt: TGCAGTGCTAGTGCCGGGGTAAGCAATCAGCCCCAGCATTTT

d_gene: -
v_gene: TRBV4-3
j_gene: TRBJ2-3
abundance: -
CDR3aa: CASSQVGGSSTDTQYF
CDR3nt: TGCGCCAGCAGCCAAGTTGGGGGCTCTAGCACAGATACGCAGTATTTT

d_gene: TRBD1
v_gene: TRBV5-1
j_gene: TRBJ2-7
abundance: -
CDR3aa: CASSLGQGGYEQYF
CDR3nt: TGCGCCAGCAGCTTGGGACAGGGGGGCTACGAGCAGTACTTC

d_gene: -
v_gene: TRBV19
j_gene: TRBJ2-2
abundance: -
CDR3aa: CASSIAGNVGELFF
CDR3nt: TGTGCCAGTAGTATAGCGGGTAATGTCGGGGAGCTGTTTTTT

d_gene: TRBD1
v_gene: TRBV29-1
j_gene: TRBJ2-7
abundance: -
CDR3aa: CSALRDRDSYEQYF
CDR3nt: TGCAGCGCTCTTAGGGACAGGGACTCCTACGAGCAGTACTTC

d_gene: TRBD1
v_gene: TRBV28
j_gene: TRBJ2-7
abundance: -
CDR3aa: CASGGQGPIYEQYF
CDR3nt: TGTGCCAGCGGGGGACAGGGACCCATCTACGAGCAGTACTTC

d_gene: TRBD1
v_gene: TRBV5-3
j_gene: TRBJ1-2
abundance: -
CDR3aa: CARSLRDRGGKNKHTF
CDR3nt: TGTGCCAGAAGCCTCCGGGACAGGGGGGGTAAGAACAAGCACACCTTC

d_gene: -
v_gene: TRBV5-4
j_gene: TRBJ2-7
abundance: few
CDR3aa: CASSFWGGHYEQYF
CDR3nt: TGTGCCAGCAGCTTTTGGGGCGGCCACTACGAGCAGTACTTC

d_gene: -
v_gene: TRBV4-1
j_gene: TRBJ1-5
abundance: -
CDR3aa: CASSQVTAGSGQPQHF
CDR3nt: TGCGCCAGCAGCCAAGTTACGGCGGGGTCAGGTCAGCCCCAGCATTTT

d_gene: TRBD1
v_gene: TRBV18
j_gene: TRBJ1-6
abundance: -
CDR3aa: CASSSLVTGGAYNSPLHF
CDR3nt: TGTGCCAGCTCATCGCTCGTTACAGGGGGCGCCTATAATTCACCCCTCCACTTT

d_gene: TRBD1
v_gene: TRBV18
j_gene: TRBJ1-5
abundance: -
CDR3aa: CASSPRQGDQPQHF
CDR3nt: TGTGCCAGCTCACCCCGACAGGGAGATCAGCCCCAGCATTTT

d_gene: TRBD2
v_gene: TRBV6-1
j_gene: TRBJ2-3
abundance: -
CDR3aa: CASSRASGGDTQYF
CDR3nt: TGTGCCAGCAGCCGCGCTAGCGGGGGTGATACGCAGTATTTT

d_gene: TRBD2
v_gene: TRBV7-3
j_gene: TRBJ2-5
abundance: -
CDR3aa: CASSSGLAGGQETQYF
CDR3nt: TGTGCCAGCAGCTCCGGACTAGCGGGGGGTCAAGAGACCCAGTACTTC

d_gene: -
v_gene: TRBV19
j_gene: TRBJ2-4
abundance: -
CDR3aa: CASSPRVGIQYF
CDR3nt: TGTGCCAGTAGTCCCAGGGTTGGCATTCAGTACTTC

d_gene: -
v_gene: TRBV7-2
j_gene: TRBJ1-3
abundance: -
CDR3aa: CASSTIQEISGNTIYF
CDR3nt: TGTGCCAGCAGCACCATACAGGAAATCTCTGGAAACACCATATATTTT

d_gene: TRBD1
v_gene: TRBV9
j_gene: TRBJ2-5
abundance: once
CDR3aa: CASSYRGQETQYF
CDR3nt: TGTGCCAGCAGCTACAGGGGACAAGAGACCCAGTACTTC

d_gene: TRBD1
v_gene: TRBV28
j_gene: TRBJ1-2
abundance: -
CDR3aa: CASSLETGNGYTF
CDR3nt: TGTGCCAGCAGTTTAGAGACAGGGAATGGCTACACCTTC

d_gene: TRBD2
v_gene: TRBV10-2
j_gene: TRBJ2-1
abundance: -
CDR3aa: CASSESGYRVTSGRESNEQFF
CDR3nt: TGCGCCAGCAGTGAGTCGGGATACAGGGTCACTAGCGGGAGGGAATCTAATGAGCAGTTCTTC

d_gene: -
v_gene: TRBV5-1
j_gene: TRBJ2-2
abundance: -
CDR3aa: CASSYVDGTGELFF
CDR3nt: TGCGCCAGCAGCTACGTTGACGGGACCGGGGAGCTGTTTTTT

d_gene: TRBD1
v_gene: TRBV27
j_gene: TRBJ2-1
abundance: -
CDR3aa: CASSFFPLGQGYNEQFF
CDR3nt: TGTGCCAGCAGTTTTTTCCCATTGGGACAGGGCTACAATGAGCAGTTCTTC

d_gene: -
v_gene: TRBV2
j_gene: TRBJ2-1
abundance: -
CDR3aa: CASRDDSNEQFF
CDR3nt: TGTGCCAGCAGAGATGACTCCAATGAGCAGTTCTTC

d_gene: TRBD1
v_gene: TRBV5-6
j_gene: TRBJ1-2
abundance: -
CDR3aa: CASIKTGANYGYTF
CDR3nt: TGTGCCAGCATCAAGACAGGGGCTAACTATGGCTACACCTTC

d_gene: -
v_gene: TRBV2
j_gene: TRBJ2-3
abundance: -
CDR3aa: CASPPSRGDTQYF
CDR3nt: TGTGCCAGCCCCCCGAGCCGGGGAGATACGCAGTATTTT

d_gene: -
v_gene: TRBV6-6
j_gene: TRBJ1-1
abundance: -
CDR3aa: CASSYSSSGVEAFF
CDR3nt: TGTGCCAGCAGTTACTCGAGTTCAGGGGTTGAAGCTTTCTTT